Listed below are T cell receptor beta chains from one sample, sequenced in a study of technical replicates of blood from a few donors. The repertoire was sequenced with immunoSEQ multiplex PCR; TCRdb's copy has only in-frame clones and lacks some. Of more than 70,000 clones in the sample, 80% to 95% are singletons; the top ten hold approximately 0.3%. Material for sequencing was T cells isolated from PBMCs. All receptors come from a human donor in good health. The CDR3 runs from the conserved cysteine through the conserved F or W. A D gene is named only where the DNA matches it firmly. Not every row has a clone size; where given, it reads once, few, many or a size class.

clone size | J gene | V gene | D gene | CDR3 DNA | CDR3 protein
NA | TRBJ2-5 | TRBV6-1 | TRBD2 | TGTGCCAGCAGTGATTTCTCGGGGGGTTACTCTGGGGAGACCCAGTACTTC | CASSDFSGGYSGETQYF
NA | TRBJ2-2 | TRBV2 | NA | TGTGCCAGCAGGAAATTAGCGGCTACAGCCGGGGAGCTGTTTTTT | CASRKLAATAGELFF
few | TRBJ2-2 | TRBV7-3 | NA | TGTGCCAGCAGCTTTCAGACCGGGGAGCTGTTTTTT | CASSFQTGELFF
NA | TRBJ2-3 | TRBV2 | TRBD2 | TGTGCCAGCAGTGTCGCGGGAGTGGGAGATACGCAGTATTTT | CASSVAGVGDTQYF
NA | TRBJ2-7 | TRBV11-2 | NA | TGTGCCAGCAGCTTAGGTGGCCAGGGGACCTACGAGCAGTACTTC | CASSLGGQGTYEQYF
NA | TRBJ2-7 | TRBV7-2 | TRBD2 | TGTGCCAGCAGCCTCGGGACTAGCGGGTCCTACGAGCAGTACTTC | CASSLGTSGSYEQYF
once | TRBJ2-7 | TRBV7-2 | TRBD2 | TGTGCCAGCAGCGCTACGGGGGGTTTGTACGAGCAGTACTTC | CASSATGGLYEQYF
few | TRBJ1-1 | TRBV7-3 | NA | TGTGCCAGCAGCTTTTCGGGGGGAGGCACTGAAGCTTTCTTT | CASSFSGGGTEAFF
NA | TRBJ2-3 | TRBV11-3 | NA | TGTGCCAGCAGCTCCCGACTCCTCTATACGCAGTATTTT | CASSSRLLYTQYF
once | TRBJ1-3 | TRBV15 | TRBD1 | TGTGCCACCAGCAGAGCGCCGGGACAGGGGACTGGAAACACCATATATTTT | CATSRAPGQGTGNTIYF
few | TRBJ1-5 | TRBV6-1 | NA | TGTGCCAGCAGCGACAGTAGCAATCAGCCCCAGCATTTT | CASSDSSNQPQHF
NA | TRBJ1-5 | TRBV28 | NA | TGTGCCAGCAGTTTCCAGCCCCCAGGACAGCCCCAGCATTTT | CASSFQPPGQPQHF
NA | TRBJ1-2 | TRBV5-5 | NA | TGTGCCAGCAGCTTTCAGCCAGGGCCCGGCAATGGCTACACCTTC | CASSFQPGPGNGYTF
NA | TRBJ2-7 | TRBV14 | TRBD2 | TGTGCCAGCAGCCCCCACGGGGGACTAGCGAGCTACGAGCAGTACTTC | CASSPHGGLASYEQYF
few | TRBJ2-7 | TRBV6-1 | NA | TGTGCCAGCAGTGAACTCGGGGACGAGCAGTACTTC | CASSELGDEQYF
NA | TRBJ1-3 | TRBV15 | TRBD1 | TGTGCCACCAGCCCTTGGGACAGAGGAAACACCATATATTTT | CATSPWDRGNTIYF
NA | TRBJ2-5 | TRBV29-1 | TRBD1 | TGCAGCGTTGAAGATGAGGACAGGGCTGGTTTGTACCAAGAGACCCAGTACTTC | CSVEDEDRAGLYQETQYF
few | TRBJ2-3 | TRBV6-4 | TRBD2 | TGTGCCAGCAGTGTTAGCGGGGGCACAGATACGCAGTATTTT | CASSVSGGTDTQYF
NA | TRBJ2-7 | TRBV7-9 | NA | TGTGCCAGCGGACAGTTATCCTACGAGCAGTACTTC | CASGQLSYEQYF
NA | TRBJ2-7 | TRBV6-1 | TRBD1 | TGTGCCAGCAGTGAACTGCAGGACAGGGTTTCCTACGAGCAGTACTTC | CASSELQDRVSYEQYF
NA | TRBJ2-3 | TRBV29-1 | TRBD2 | TGCAGCGCCCTTGGGGAGGGTAGCACAGATACGCAGTATTTT | CSALGEGSTDTQYF
NA | TRBJ1-6 | TRBV7-9 | NA | TGTGCCAGCAGCTCCTTCGACTTAAGACAGGTCGATTCACCCCTCCACTTT | CASSSFDLRQVDSPLHF
NA | TRBJ1-5 | TRBV5-6 | TRBD1 | TGTGCCAGCAGCCCGGGACAGGTCGTTGGGCCCCAGCATTTT | CASSPGQVVGPQHF
once | TRBJ2-5 | TRBV9 | TRBD2 | TGTGCCAGCAGCGCCACGGGACTAGTAGCGGAAGAGACCCAGTACTTC | CASSATGLVAEETQYF
NA | TRBJ2-7 | TRBV27 | NA | TGTGCCAGCAGTTTCTACGGCTACGAGCAGTACTTC | CASSFYGYEQYF
NA | TRBJ1-4 | TRBV2 | NA | TGTGCCAGCAGTGAACGGACAGTGCACTTCGAACCTAAAAAACTGTTTTTT | CASSERTVHFEPKKLFF
NA | TRBJ2-5 | TRBV2 | TRBD2 | TGTGCCAGCAGTGAAGCGCTTAGGGAGGGGACCCAGTACTTC | CASSEALREGTQYF
NA | TRBJ2-4 | TRBV5-4 | NA | TGTGCCAGCAGCTTTGCCGCCGGGAGAGCCAAAAACATTCAGTACTTC | CASSFAAGRAKNIQYF
NA | TRBJ2-2 | TRBV11-3 | NA | TGTGCCAGCAGCTTTGGGAGTAACAAGAACACCGGGGAGCTGTTTTTT | CASSFGSNKNTGELFF
NA | TRBJ2-3 | TRBV29-1 | TRBD2 | TGCAGCTTAAGACTAGCGGGAGCGTCAGATACGCAGTATTTT | CSLRLAGASDTQYF
NA | TRBJ2-1 | TRBV10-3 | NA | TGTGCCATCAGTGAGGGGGAGACAGGACTAGGCAATGAGCAGTTCTTC | CAISEGETGLGNEQFF
NA | TRBJ2-7 | TRBV21-1 | NA | TGTGCCAGCAGCAAAAACTCCGACAGGGTCACCTACGAGCAGTACTTC | CASSKNSDRVTYEQYF
NA | TRBJ1-1 | TRBV10-1 | NA | TGCGCCAGCAGTGAGAACAGGTTTGCTGAAGCTTTCTTT | CASSENRFAEAFF
once | TRBJ2-1 | TRBV29-1 | NA | TGCAGCGTTGAAGATGGAATGAAAGGGGGAGTAGAGCAGTTCTTC | CSVEDGMKGGVEQFF
NA | TRBJ1-2 | TRBV5-1 | NA | TGCGCCAGCAGCTCCGACTATGGCTACACCTTC | CASSSDYGYTF
NA | TRBJ2-5 | TRBV28 | NA | TGTGCCAGCAGTCCGTCGACAGGACCAGAAGAGACCCAGTACTTC | CASSPSTGPEETQYF
NA | TRBJ2-7 | TRBV19 | TRBD1 | TGTGCCAGTAGTCCGGGACAGGTCCTGTACGAGCAGTACTTC | CASSPGQVLYEQYF
NA | TRBJ2-1 | TRBV23-1 | NA | TGCGCCAGCAGTCGAAGGAGGCATGAGCAGTTCTTC | CASSRRRHEQFF
NA | TRBJ2-1 | TRBV11-3 | TRBD2 | TGTGCCAGCAGCTTAGATGGTACGGCAGCGGGGGACTTATACAATGAGCAGTTCTTC | CASSLDGTAAGDLYNEQFF
NA | TRBJ1-2 | TRBV9 | TRBD1 | TGTGCCAGCAGGGGGGACAGGTCTAACTATGGCTACACCTTC | CASRGDRSNYGYTF
NA | TRBJ2-7 | TRBV5-4 | TRBD2 | TGTGCCAGCAGCTTTAGCGGGTCAACCTACGAGCAGTACTTC | CASSFSGSTYEQYF
NA | TRBJ2-2 | TRBV6-6 | TRBD1 | TGTGCCAGCAGGACAGGGGGCGCGGGCGGGGAGCTGTTTTTT | CASRTGGAGGELFF
NA | TRBJ2-4 | TRBV19 | NA | TGTGCCAGTAGAGGCTTGGCAGTCCTTAGTGGAGGCAAAAACATTCAGTACTTC | CASRGLAVLSGGKNIQYF
NA | TRBJ1-5 | TRBV6-5 | NA | TGTGCCAGCAGCCCGGACAGCAATAGCAATCAGCCCCAGCATTTT | CASSPDSNSNQPQHF
NA | TRBJ2-7 | TRBV9 | NA | TGTGCCAGCAGCCAAAATACAGCTTACGAGCAGTACTTC | CASSQNTAYEQYF
NA | TRBJ2-4 | TRBV11-3 | NA | TGTGCCAGCAGCCTAAGGTTTCGGGACATTCAGTACTTC | CASSLRFRDIQYF
NA | TRBJ1-2 | TRBV10-3 | TRBD1 | TGTGCCATCAGTGACCCCGGGACAGGGGCGCACGGCTACACCTTC | CAISDPGTGAHGYTF
NA | TRBJ2-7 | TRBV6-1 | NA | TGTGCCAGCAGGCCGCAGGGGAGCTCCTACGAGCAGTACTTC | CASRPQGSSYEQYF
NA | TRBJ2-7 | TRBV27 | NA | TGTGCCAGCAGTTTATCTGACAGCTACGAGCAGTACTTC | CASSLSDSYEQYF
NA | TRBJ1-2 | TRBV6-1 | TRBD1 | TGTGCCAGCAGTAGGACAGGGCATGGCTACACCTTC | CASSRTGHGYTF
once | TRBJ2-7 | TRBV19 | NA | TGTGCCAGCTCCCAGACTCCCTCCTACGAGCAGTACTTC | CASSQTPSYEQYF
NA | TRBJ2-2 | TRBV27 | TRBD2 | TGTGCCAGCAGTTCCGGGACTAGCGGAAACACCGGGGAGCTGTTTTTT | CASSSGTSGNTGELFF
NA | TRBJ2-1 | TRBV5-1 | NA | TGCGCCAGCAGCTTGGGACTCTCCTACAATGAGCAGTTCTTC | CASSLGLSYNEQFF
NA | TRBJ2-1 | TRBV27 | TRBD2 | TGTGCCAGCAGTCAACTCTCGGGACTACACAATGAGCAGTTCTTC | CASSQLSGLHNEQFF
NA | TRBJ1-2 | TRBV28 | TRBD1 | TGTGCCAGCAGTTACTACCGGACAGGGGGATTCTATGGCTACACCTTC | CASSYYRTGGFYGYTF
NA | TRBJ2-5 | TRBV9 | TRBD2 | TGTGCCAGCAGCGCGGAGTTAGCGGGGGGGTCAGAGACCCAGTACTTC | CASSAELAGGSETQYF
NA | TRBJ2-1 | TRBV25-1 | NA | TGTGCCAGCAGTGGGGGCGGGATCGCCTACAATGAGCAGTTCTTC | CASSGGGIAYNEQFF
once | TRBJ2-7 | TRBV28 | TRBD2 | TGTGCCAGCAGTTTATGGGCTAGCGGGAACTACGAGCAGTACTTC | CASSLWASGNYEQYF
NA | TRBJ2-7 | TRBV13 | NA | TGTGCCAGCAGCTTAGGGGCCGGGGGCGAGCAGTACTTC | CASSLGAGGEQYF